This TCR beta chain was documented in a study of molecular identifiers for immune sequencing clone quantification. Study context: In replicates, RNA from around 20,000 or 100,000 naive CD8 cells was divided five ways and four parts were sequenced. Findings and caveats of the study: Naive cells had under 1% of molecules in clones above 20 RNA copies, effectors over 98%.

Both previously described methods and listed TCR primers were employed to make bulk TCR libraries. TCRdb re-called the PCR reads through MiXCR, storing one row per CDR3 protein. The sample lists under 600,000 distinct CDR3 sequences, around a fifth occurring once. This clonotype occurred a few times. Its antigen is unknown. Trimming pared 8 bases from V and 5 bases from J, leaving 10 bases between. CDR3 length: 11 amino acids. This chain uses TRBV5-3 with TRBJ2-5; D may match TRBD1 or TRBD2 (5 bases each). TRBV5-3 falls under the ORF class, with uncertain function. The clonotype originates from a human donor in good health. Some libraries in this study had Jurkat cell RNA spiked in. The sequencing input was naive CD8+ T cells from blood, with Jurkat cell RNA spiked in. Subset reported: FACS-sorted CD8+CD4-CCR7+CD45RA+ naive T cells. The CDR3 region is CARGDPETQYF. CDR3 in DNA: TGTGCCAGGGGGGATCCTGAGACCCAGTACTTC.